The subject of this entry is one T cell receptor beta chain. The antigen is not known. This entry is derived from a study of cytomegalovirus exposure and HLA in healthy donors. In the PCR, 60 Vbeta and 13 Jbeta primers were used. TCRdb's copy holds only in-frame clones and misses some; the assay was immunoSEQ multiplex PCR. The sample includes 150,000 to 200,000 clones, around 81% seen only once; the top ten take around 1.9%. The donors, nominally healthy at sampling, likely had unrecorded immune exposures. Germline-derived CDR1 and CDR2 are SQVTM and ANQGSEA. This CDR3 region has 15 residues. V was pared by 4 bases and J by 4 bases, with 19 bases between. Whole-study results and caveats: Most TCR sequences showed up rarely, but some public TCRs showed up in many donors. Per published reports, the classifier diagnosed cytomegalovirus status with high specificity and sensitivity.

The sequence derives from a woman aged 18-35 years in good health and CMV-seropositive. This sequence joins TRBV29-1 and TRBJ1-2, with a possible D match to TRBD1 (5 bases). Sequenced material: PBMCs. The CDR3 loop is CSVGSPARGSYGYTF. For the CDR3, the DNA is TGCAGCGTTGGATCTCCGGCCCGGGGGTCCTATGGCTACACCTTC.